This T cell receptor beta chain appears in the sequencing data of a study of siplizumab effects on memory and regulatory T cells. Study-wide results and limits: On average, 68.8% of mappable alloreactive CD4+ clones were Treg-derived under siplizumab, against 25% to 30% in controls. Few alloreactive clones mapped to unstimulated subsets. Siplizumab led to significantly less abundant alloreactive sequences that could be traced back to unstimulated CD4+ memory cells.

Sequencing was performed on unstimulated naive, memory, effector memory and TEMRA subsets derived from a few donor pairs. Trimming left V 3 bases short and J 1 base short, with 7 bases between. Germline values: CDR1 SGHRS, CDR2 YFSETQ. There are 13 residues in the CDR3. This clone occurred a few times. Its antigen is not identified. Sequencing used immunoSEQ multiplex PCR; TCRdb keeps in-frame clones, though not all of them. The table shows roughly 64,000 clones, with 96% occurring only once. The TCR originated in a human donor in good health. Input material: naive CD8+ T cells sorted from blood. This rearrangement joins TRBV5-1 to TRBJ1-1; D is unresolved. This chain's CDR3 is CASSYSGNTEAFF. The CDR3 DNA reads as TGCGCCAGCAGCTACAGCGGGAACACTGAAGCTTTCTTT.